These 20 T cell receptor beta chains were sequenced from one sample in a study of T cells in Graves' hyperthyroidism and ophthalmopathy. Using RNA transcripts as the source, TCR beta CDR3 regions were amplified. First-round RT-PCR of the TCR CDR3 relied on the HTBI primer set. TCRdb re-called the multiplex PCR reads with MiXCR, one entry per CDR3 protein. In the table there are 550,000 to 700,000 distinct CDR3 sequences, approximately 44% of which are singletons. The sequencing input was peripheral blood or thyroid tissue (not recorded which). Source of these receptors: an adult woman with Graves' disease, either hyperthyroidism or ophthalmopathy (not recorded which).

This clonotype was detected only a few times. In DNA, the CDR3 is TGTGCCAGCTCACCGTACCAGGGGTCCTACGAGCAGTACTTC. Translation gives CASSPYQGSYEQYF. The chain carries TRBV18 and TRBJ2-7; D perhaps matches TRBD1 (6 bases). There are 14 residues in the CDR3. The germline gives CDR1 KGHSH, CDR2 LQKENI. V was clipped by 3 bases and J by 1 base, with 10 bases between them.

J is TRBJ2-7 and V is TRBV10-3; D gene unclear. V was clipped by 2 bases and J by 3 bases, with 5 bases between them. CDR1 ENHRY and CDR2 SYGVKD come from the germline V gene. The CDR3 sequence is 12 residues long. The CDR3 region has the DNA TGTGCCATCAGTGAGGGGTGCTACGAGCAGTACTTC. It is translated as CAISEGCYEQYF.

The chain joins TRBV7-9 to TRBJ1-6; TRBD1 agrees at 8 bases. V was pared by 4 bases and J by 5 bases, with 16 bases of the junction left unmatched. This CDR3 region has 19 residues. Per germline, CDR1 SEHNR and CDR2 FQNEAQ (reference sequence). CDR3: CASSYPDRDIGLDNSPLHF. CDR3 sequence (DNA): TGTGCCAGCAGCTACCCGGACAGGGATATTGGTTTGGATAATTCACCCCTCCACTTT.

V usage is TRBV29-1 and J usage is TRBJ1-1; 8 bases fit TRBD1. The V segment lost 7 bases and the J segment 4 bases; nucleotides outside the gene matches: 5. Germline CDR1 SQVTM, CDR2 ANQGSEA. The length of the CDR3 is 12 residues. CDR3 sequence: CSERTGPTEAFF. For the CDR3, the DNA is TGCAGCGAACGGACAGGGCCCACTGAAGCTTTCTTT.

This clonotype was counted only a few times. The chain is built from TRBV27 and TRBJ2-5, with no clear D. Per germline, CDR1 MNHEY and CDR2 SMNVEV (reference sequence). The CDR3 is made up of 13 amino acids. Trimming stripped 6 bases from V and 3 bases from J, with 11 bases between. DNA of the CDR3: TGTGCCAGCAGGTCGGTCAGTGAAGAGACCCAGTACTTC. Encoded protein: CASRSVSEETQYF.

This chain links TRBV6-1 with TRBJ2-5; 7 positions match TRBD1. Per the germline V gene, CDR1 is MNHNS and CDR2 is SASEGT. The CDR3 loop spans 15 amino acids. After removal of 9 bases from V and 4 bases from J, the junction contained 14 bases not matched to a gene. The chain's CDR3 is CASSPPTGHTETQYF. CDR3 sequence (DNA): TGTGCCAGTAGTCCCCCGACAGGGCATACAGAGACCCAGTACTTC.

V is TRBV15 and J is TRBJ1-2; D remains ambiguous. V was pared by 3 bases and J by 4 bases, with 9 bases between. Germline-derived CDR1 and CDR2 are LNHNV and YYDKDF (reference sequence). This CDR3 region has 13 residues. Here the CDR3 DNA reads TGTGCCACCAGCAGGGCTGGAGCCTATGGCTACACCTTC. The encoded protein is CATSRAGAYGYTF. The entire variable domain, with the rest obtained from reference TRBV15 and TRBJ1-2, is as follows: DAMVIQNPRYQVTQFGKPVTLSCSQTLNHNVMYWYQQKSSQAPKLLFHYYDKDFNNEADTPDNFQSRRPNTSFCFLDIRSPGLGDTAMYLCATSRAGAYGYTFGSGTRLTVV.

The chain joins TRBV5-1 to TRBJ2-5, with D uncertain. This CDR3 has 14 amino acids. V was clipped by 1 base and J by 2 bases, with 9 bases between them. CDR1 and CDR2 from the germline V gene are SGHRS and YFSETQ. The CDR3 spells CASSLRVSQETQYF. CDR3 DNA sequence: TGCGCCAGCAGCTTGAGAGTGAGTCAAGAGACCCAGTACTTC.

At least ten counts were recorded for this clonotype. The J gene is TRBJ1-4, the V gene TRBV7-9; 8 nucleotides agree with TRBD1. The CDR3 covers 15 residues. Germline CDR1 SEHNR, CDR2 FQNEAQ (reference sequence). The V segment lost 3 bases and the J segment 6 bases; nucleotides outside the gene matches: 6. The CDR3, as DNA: TGTGCCAGCAGCTTGTCGCAGGGGGCAGATGAAAAACTGTTTTTT. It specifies CASSLSQGADEKLFF.

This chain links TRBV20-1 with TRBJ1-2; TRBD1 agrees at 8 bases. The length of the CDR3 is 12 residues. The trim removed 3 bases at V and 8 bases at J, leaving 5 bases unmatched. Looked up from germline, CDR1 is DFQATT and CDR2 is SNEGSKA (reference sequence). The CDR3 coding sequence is TGCAGTGCTAGCGGACAGGGTTGGGGCTACACCTTC. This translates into CSASGQGWGYTF.

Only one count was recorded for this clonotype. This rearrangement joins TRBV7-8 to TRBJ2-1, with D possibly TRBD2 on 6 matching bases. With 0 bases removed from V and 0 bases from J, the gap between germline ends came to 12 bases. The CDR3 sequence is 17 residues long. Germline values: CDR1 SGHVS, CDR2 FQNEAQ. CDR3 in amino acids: CASSLAPGAYSYNEQFF. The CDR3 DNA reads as TGTGCCAGCAGCTTAGCGCCGGGAGCCTACTCCTACAATGAGCAGTTCTTC. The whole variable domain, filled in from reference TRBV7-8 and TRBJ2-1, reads GAGVSQSPRYKVAKRGQDVALRCDPISGHVSLFWYQQALGQGPEFLTYFQNEAQLDKSGLPSDRFFAERPEGSVSTLKIQRTQQEDSAVYLCASSLAPGAYSYNEQFFGPGTRLTVL.

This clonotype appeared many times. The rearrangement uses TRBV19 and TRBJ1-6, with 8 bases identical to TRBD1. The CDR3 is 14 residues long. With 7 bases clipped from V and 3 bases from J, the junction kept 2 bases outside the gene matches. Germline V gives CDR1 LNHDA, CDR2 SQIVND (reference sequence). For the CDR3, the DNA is TGTGCCAGTACAGGGGGCTTCTATAATTCACCCCTCCACTTT. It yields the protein CASTGGFYNSPLHF.

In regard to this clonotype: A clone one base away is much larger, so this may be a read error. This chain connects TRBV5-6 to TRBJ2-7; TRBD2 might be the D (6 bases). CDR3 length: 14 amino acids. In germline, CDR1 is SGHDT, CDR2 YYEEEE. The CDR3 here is CASSLGLFSYEHYF. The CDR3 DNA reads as TGTGCCAGCAGCCTGGGACTCTTCTCCTACGAGCATTACTTC.

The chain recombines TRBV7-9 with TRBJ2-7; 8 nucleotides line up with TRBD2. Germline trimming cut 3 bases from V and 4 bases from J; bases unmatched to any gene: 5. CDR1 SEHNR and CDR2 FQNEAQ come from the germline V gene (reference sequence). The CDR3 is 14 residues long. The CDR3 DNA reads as TGTGCCAGCAGCTTCGGACTAGCCACTTACGAGCAGTACTTC. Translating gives CASSFGLATYEQYF.

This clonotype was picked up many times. As DNA, the CDR3 is TGTGCTAGTGGCTCGGGACAGCCTGAGAGTGAAGCTTTCTTT. Translated, it gives CASGSGQPESEAFF. V gene TRBV12-5 combines with J gene TRBJ1-1; 7 positions match TRBD1. The CDR3 totals 14 residues. V shed 6 bases and J 7 bases; nucleotides not matched to a gene: 11. CDR1 LGHNT and CDR2 FRNRAP come from the germline V gene. The whole variable domain, filled in from reference TRBV12-5 and TRBJ1-1, reads DARVTQTPRHKVTEMGQEVTMRCQPILGHNTVFWYRQTMMQGLELLAYFRNRAPLDDSGMPKDRFSAEMPDATLATLKIQPSEPRDSAVYFCASGSGQPESEAFFGQGTRLTVV.

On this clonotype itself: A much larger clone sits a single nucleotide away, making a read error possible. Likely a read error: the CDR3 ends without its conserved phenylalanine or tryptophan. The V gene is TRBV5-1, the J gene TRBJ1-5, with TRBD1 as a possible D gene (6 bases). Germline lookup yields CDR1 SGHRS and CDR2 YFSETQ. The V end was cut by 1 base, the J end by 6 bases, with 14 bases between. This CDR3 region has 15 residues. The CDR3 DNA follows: TGCGCCAGCAGCTTGTTGGGGGGGCCGGGTCAGCCCCAGCATATT. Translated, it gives CASSLLGGPGQPQHI.

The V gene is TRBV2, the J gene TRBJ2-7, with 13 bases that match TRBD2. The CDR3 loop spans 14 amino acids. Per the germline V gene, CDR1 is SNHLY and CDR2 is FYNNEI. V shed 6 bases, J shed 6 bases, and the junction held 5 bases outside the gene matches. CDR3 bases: TGTGCCAGCAGAATACTAGCGGGAGGGGTCGAGCAGTACTTC. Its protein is CASRILAGGVEQYF.

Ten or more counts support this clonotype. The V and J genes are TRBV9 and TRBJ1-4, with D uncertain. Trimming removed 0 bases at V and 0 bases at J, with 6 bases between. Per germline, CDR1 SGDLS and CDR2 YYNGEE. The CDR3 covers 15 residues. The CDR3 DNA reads TGTGCCAGCAGCGTAGGAGGGTCAACTAATGAAAAACTGTTTTTT. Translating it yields CASSVGGSTNEKLFF.

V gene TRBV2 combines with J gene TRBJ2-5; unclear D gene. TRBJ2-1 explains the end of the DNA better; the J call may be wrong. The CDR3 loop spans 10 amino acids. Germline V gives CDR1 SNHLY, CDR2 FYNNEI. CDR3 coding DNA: TGTGCCAGCAGTGAAGATGAGCAGTTCTTC. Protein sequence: CASSEDEQFF.

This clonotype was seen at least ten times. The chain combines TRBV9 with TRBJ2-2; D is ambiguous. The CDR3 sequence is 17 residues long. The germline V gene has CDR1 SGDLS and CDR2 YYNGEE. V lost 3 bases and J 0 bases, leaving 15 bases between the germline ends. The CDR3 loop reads CASSASTRSANTGELFF. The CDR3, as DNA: TGTGCCAGCAGCGCCAGCACCAGATCCGCGAACACCGGGGAGCTGTTTTTT.